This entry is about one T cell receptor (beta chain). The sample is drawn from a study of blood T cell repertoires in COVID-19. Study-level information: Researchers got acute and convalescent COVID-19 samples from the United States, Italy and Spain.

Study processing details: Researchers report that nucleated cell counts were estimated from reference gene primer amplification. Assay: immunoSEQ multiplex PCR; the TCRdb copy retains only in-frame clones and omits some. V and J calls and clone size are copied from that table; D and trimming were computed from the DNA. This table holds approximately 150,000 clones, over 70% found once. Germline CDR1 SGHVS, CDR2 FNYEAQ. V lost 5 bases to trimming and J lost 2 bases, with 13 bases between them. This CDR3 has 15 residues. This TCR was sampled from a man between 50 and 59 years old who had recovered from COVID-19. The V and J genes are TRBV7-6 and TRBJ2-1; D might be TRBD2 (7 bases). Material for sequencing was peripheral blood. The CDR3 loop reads CASSLRGGAYNEQFF. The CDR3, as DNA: TGTGCCAGCAGCCTCCGAGGGGGGGCCTACAATGAGCAGTTCTTC.